These T cell receptor beta chains were read from a single sample in a study of CD8 T cells in ankylosing spondylitis. In TCRdb, the 5' RACE reads were re-called with MiXCR into one record per CDR3 protein. The sample gives more than 30,000 distinct CDR3 sequences, approximately 10% of which show up once; 20% is in the top ten. The sequenced material came from synovial fluid, either unsorted or a sorted T cell fraction (not recorded which). The receptor set was obtained from a male donor with ankylosing spondylitis. CDR3s include the opening cysteine and the closing phenylalanine or tryptophan. Each record gives: J gene, D gene, clone size, V gene, CDR3 protein, CDR3 DNA. A D gene is named only where the DNA matches it firmly. Expanded clones are given a class, and other clones once, few, many or no size at all.

j_call: TRBJ1-1
d_call: NA
clone_size: NA
v_call: TRBV11-3
cdr3_aa: CASSVQRPGTEAFF
cdr3_nt: TGTGCCAGCAGCGTGCAGAGGCCGGGCACTGAAGCTTTCTTT

j_call: TRBJ2-2
d_call: TRBD2
clone_size: many
v_call: TRBV7-9
cdr3_aa: CASSSTSGSNTGELFF
cdr3_nt: TGTGCCAGCAGCTCCACTAGCGGATCGAACACCGGGGAGCTGTTTTTT

j_call: TRBJ2-7
d_call: NA
clone_size: many
v_call: TRBV20-1
cdr3_aa: CSVQLNYEQYF
cdr3_nt: TGCAGTGTCCAGCTCAACTACGAGCAGTACTTC

j_call: TRBJ2-7
d_call: TRBD2
clone_size: many
v_call: TRBV6-5
cdr3_aa: CASSYLAGASYEQYF
cdr3_nt: TGTGCCAGCAGCTACCTAGCGGGAGCCTCCTACGAGCAGTACTTC

j_call: TRBJ2-3
d_call: NA
clone_size: once
v_call: TRBV12-3/TRBV12-4
cdr3_aa: CASTPPRISGTDTQYF
cdr3_nt: TGTGCCAGCACCCCGCCTCGGATTAGCGGCACAGATACGCAGTATTTT

j_call: TRBJ1-5
d_call: TRBD1
clone_size: few
v_call: TRBV5-1
cdr3_aa: CASSPTTGSNQPQHF
cdr3_nt: TGCGCCAGCAGCCCCACGACAGGGAGCAATCAGCCCCAGCATTTT

j_call: TRBJ2-4
d_call: NA
clone_size: few
v_call: TRBV28
cdr3_aa: CASSTHPGGNIQYF
cdr3_nt: TGTGCCAGCAGTACCCACCCTGGGGGGAACATTCAGTACTTC

j_call: TRBJ2-2
d_call: TRBD2
clone_size: few
v_call: TRBV29-1
cdr3_aa: CSVEVRREWSTGELFF
cdr3_nt: TGCAGCGTTGAGGTCCGGCGGGAGTGGAGCACCGGGGAGCTGTTTTTT

j_call: TRBJ1-4
d_call: NA
clone_size: NA
v_call: TRBV25-1
cdr3_aa: CASTDNLRGDEKLFF
cdr3_nt: TGTGCCAGCACCGATAACCTGAGGGGGGATGAAAAACTGTTTTTT

j_call: TRBJ2-1
d_call: TRBD2
clone_size: few
v_call: TRBV4-3
cdr3_aa: CASSADFGGGHNEQFF
cdr3_nt: TGCGCCAGCAGCGCAGACTTCGGGGGAGGGCACAATGAGCAGTTCTTC

j_call: TRBJ2-7
d_call: NA
clone_size: many
v_call: TRBV6-1
cdr3_aa: CASSQNYEQYF
cdr3_nt: TGTGCCAGCAGTCAGAACTACGAGCAGTACTTC

j_call: TRBJ2-7
d_call: TRBD2
clone_size: few
v_call: TRBV7-9
cdr3_aa: CASSSRISGYYEQYF
cdr3_nt: TGTGCCAGCAGCTCCCGTATTAGCGGGTACTACGAGCAGTACTTC

j_call: TRBJ1-2
d_call: TRBD1
clone_size: many
v_call: TRBV9
cdr3_aa: CASSPGATGRSNYGYTF
cdr3_nt: TGTGCCAGCAGCCCGGGGGCGACAGGGAGGTCAAACTATGGCTACACCTTC

j_call: TRBJ2-1
d_call: TRBD1
clone_size: NA
v_call: TRBV3-1
cdr3_aa: CASSQEAQGVNEQFF
cdr3_nt: TGTGCCAGCAGCCAAGAGGCACAGGGGGTCAATGAGCAGTTCTTC

j_call: TRBJ2-7
d_call: NA
clone_size: few
v_call: TRBV20-1
cdr3_aa: CSANDRRLLRRSSYEQYF
cdr3_nt: TGCAGTGCTAACGACAGGCGCCTCCTCCGCCGGAGCTCCTACGAGCAGTACTTC

j_call: TRBJ2-7
d_call: TRBD2
clone_size: many
v_call: TRBV20-1
cdr3_aa: CSAGRTGQIGLAAPYEQYF
cdr3_nt: TGCAGTGCTGGCCGAACAGGGCAGATCGGACTAGCCGCACCCTACGAGCAGTACTTC

j_call: TRBJ2-7
d_call: NA
clone_size: many
v_call: TRBV29-1
cdr3_aa: CSVVEWVPSYEQYF
cdr3_nt: TGCAGCGTTGTGGAGTGGGTCCCGTCCTACGAGCAGTACTTC

j_call: TRBJ2-4
d_call: NA
clone_size: many
v_call: TRBV29-1
cdr3_aa: CSALVKDVNIQYF
cdr3_nt: TGCAGTGCCTTGGTGAAGGACGTTAACATTCAGTACTTC

j_call: TRBJ2-7
d_call: NA
clone_size: NA
v_call: TRBV7-2
cdr3_aa: CASSPRKAYEQYF
cdr3_nt: TGTGCCAGCAGCCCCCGAAAAGCGTACGAGCAGTACTTC

j_call: TRBJ2-7
d_call: TRBD1
clone_size: NA
v_call: TRBV7-3
cdr3_aa: CASSFRGGGTGPYEQYF
cdr3_nt: TGTGCCAGCAGCTTCAGGGGTGGCGGGACAGGGCCCTACGAGCAGTACTTC

j_call: TRBJ2-2
d_call: TRBD1
clone_size: NA
v_call: TRBV28
cdr3_aa: CASSFRTGYSGELFF
cdr3_nt: TGTGCCAGCAGTTTTCGGACAGGGTACTCCGGGGAGCTGTTTTTT

j_call: TRBJ2-6
d_call: NA
clone_size: NA
v_call: TRBV3-1
cdr3_aa: CASSPIRGSGANVLTF
cdr3_nt: TGTGCCAGCAGCCCCATCAGGGGATCTGGGGCCAACGTCCTGACTTTC

j_call: TRBJ2-1
d_call: NA
clone_size: many
v_call: TRBV6-2/TRBV6-3
cdr3_aa: CASSYSYGNEQFF
cdr3_nt: TGTGCCAGCAGTTACTCATATGGCAATGAGCAGTTCTTC

j_call: TRBJ2-3
d_call: NA
clone_size: NA
v_call: TRBV24-1
cdr3_aa: CATSAGLGTDTQYF
cdr3_nt: TGTGCCACCAGTGCAGGGCTCGGCACAGATACGCAGTATTTT

j_call: TRBJ2-7
d_call: NA
clone_size: NA
v_call: TRBV9
cdr3_aa: CASSVGLQPYEQYF
cdr3_nt: TGTGCCAGCAGCGTAGGACTGCAGCCTTACGAGCAGTACTTC

j_call: TRBJ2-2
d_call: NA
clone_size: many
v_call: TRBV12-3/TRBV12-4
cdr3_aa: CASRTARFGELFF
cdr3_nt: TGTGCCAGCAGGACAGCCAGGTTTGGGGAGCTGTTTTTT

j_call: TRBJ2-1
d_call: NA
clone_size: many
v_call: TRBV2
cdr3_aa: CASSVTQVPNEQFF
cdr3_nt: TGTGCCAGCAGTGTAACACAGGTACCCAATGAGCAGTTCTTC

j_call: TRBJ2-2
d_call: NA
clone_size: NA
v_call: TRBV2
cdr3_aa: CANRGGYSTTGELFF
cdr3_nt: TGTGCCAATCGGGGCGGATACTCTACCACCGGGGAGCTGTTTTTT

j_call: TRBJ2-1
d_call: NA
clone_size: many
v_call: TRBV6-1
cdr3_aa: CASSPTRGPHNEQFF
cdr3_nt: TGTGCCAGCAGTCCAACTAGAGGCCCGCACAATGAGCAGTTCTTC

j_call: TRBJ2-7
d_call: TRBD2
clone_size: NA
v_call: TRBV7-3
cdr3_aa: CASSYGLASEQYF
cdr3_nt: TGTGCCAGCAGCTACGGACTAGCATCCGAGCAGTACTTC

j_call: TRBJ2-2
d_call: NA
clone_size: many
v_call: TRBV4-1
cdr3_aa: CASSQSGRVTMNTGELFF
cdr3_nt: TGCGCCAGCAGCCAAAGTGGCAGGGTTACCATGAACACCGGGGAGCTGTTTTTT

j_call: TRBJ2-1
d_call: NA
clone_size: few
v_call: TRBV7-6
cdr3_aa: CASSLVISEIYNEQFF
cdr3_nt: TGTGCCAGCAGCTTAGTTATTAGCGAGATATACAATGAGCAGTTCTTC

j_call: TRBJ2-3
d_call: NA
clone_size: many
v_call: TRBV5-1
cdr3_aa: CASSPGQGGDTQYF
cdr3_nt: TGCGCCAGCAGTCCCGGCCAGGGAGGCGATACGCAGTATTTT

j_call: TRBJ2-5
d_call: NA
clone_size: NA
v_call: TRBV28
cdr3_aa: CASNGVIITQETQYF
cdr3_nt: TGTGCCAGCAATGGGGTTATCATAACCCAAGAGACCCAGTACTTC

j_call: TRBJ2-2
d_call: TRBD2
clone_size: many
v_call: TRBV5-1
cdr3_aa: CASSPTRGGANTGELFF
cdr3_nt: TGCGCCAGCAGCCCGACCCGCGGGGGAGCGAACACCGGGGAGCTGTTTTTT

j_call: TRBJ2-1
d_call: NA
clone_size: many
v_call: TRBV19
cdr3_aa: CASSIRLVGPAINEQFF
cdr3_nt: TGTGCCAGTAGTATCCGGCTGGTCGGACCCGCCATCAATGAGCAGTTCTTC

j_call: TRBJ2-3
d_call: TRBD1
clone_size: many
v_call: TRBV5-5
cdr3_aa: CASSREDRGFADTQYF
cdr3_nt: TGTGCCAGCAGCCGTGAGGACAGGGGGTTTGCAGATACGCAGTATTTT

j_call: TRBJ1-2
d_call: NA
clone_size: few
v_call: TRBV5-1
cdr3_aa: CASSIAGSYGYTF
cdr3_nt: TGCGCCAGCAGCATCGCGGGGAGCTATGGCTACACCTTC

j_call: TRBJ2-1
d_call: NA
clone_size: many
v_call: TRBV7-3
cdr3_aa: CASSFGYGEQFF
cdr3_nt: TGTGCCAGCAGCTTCGGGTATGGTGAGCAGTTCTTC

j_call: TRBJ2-2
d_call: NA
clone_size: few
v_call: TRBV5-4
cdr3_aa: CASSLKTRGAGELFF
cdr3_nt: TGTGCCAGCAGCTTGAAAACTAGAGGCGCCGGGGAGCTGTTTTTT

j_call: TRBJ1-1
d_call: NA
clone_size: many
v_call: TRBV5-1
cdr3_aa: CASSLSGQANTEAFF
cdr3_nt: TGCGCCAGCAGCTTGAGCGGCCAGGCGAACACTGAAGCTTTCTTT

j_call: TRBJ2-2
d_call: NA
clone_size: many
v_call: TRBV5-5
cdr3_aa: CASSGRGGADTGELFF
cdr3_nt: TGTGCCAGCAGCGGACGCGGTGGGGCCGACACCGGGGAGCTGTTTTTT

j_call: TRBJ2-7
d_call: TRBD2
clone_size: many
v_call: TRBV15
cdr3_aa: CATSTTSGYEQYF
cdr3_nt: TGTGCCACCAGCACGACTAGCGGCTACGAGCAGTACTTC

j_call: TRBJ2-1
d_call: NA
clone_size: few
v_call: TRBV4-2
cdr3_aa: CASSQGGNYNEQFF
cdr3_nt: TGTGCCAGCAGCCAAGGCGGAAACTACAATGAGCAGTTCTTC

j_call: TRBJ1-4
d_call: NA
clone_size: few
v_call: TRBV7-9
cdr3_aa: CASSPRDTPGEKLFF
cdr3_nt: TGTGCCAGCAGCCCCCGGGACACACCGGGGGAAAAACTGTTTTTT

j_call: TRBJ2-3
d_call: TRBD2
clone_size: NA
v_call: TRBV9
cdr3_aa: CASSKREGPDTQYF
cdr3_nt: TGTGCCAGCAGTAAGCGGGAGGGCCCAGATACGCAGTATTTT

j_call: TRBJ2-7
d_call: NA
clone_size: few
v_call: TRBV28
cdr3_aa: CASSRPRGTYEQYF
cdr3_nt: TGTGCCAGCAGCCGGCCCAGGGGAACCTACGAGCAGTACTTC

j_call: TRBJ2-5
d_call: NA
clone_size: few
v_call: TRBV5-5
cdr3_aa: CASSTTGASQETQYF
cdr3_nt: TGTGCCAGCAGCACGACGGGGGCTTCCCAAGAGACCCAGTACTTC